Listed here is a single T cell receptor beta chain. Its antigen is still unknown. The record has no base qualities; no much larger clone is one base away. The record originates from a study of control samples from healthy donors and cancer patients (TCRdb year 2020). Sequences SGHKS (CDR1) and YYEKEE (CDR2) are obtained from the germline V gene (reference sequence). Spanning cysteine to phenylalanine, the CDR3 consists of 14 amino acids. Only the CDR3 DNA is retained, 42 bases long and in frame from the first base. V and J are truncated by 2 bases and 3 bases respectively, leaving an intervening sequence of 9 bases. The library relied on the immunoSEQ multiplex PCR assay. TCRdb obtained this table from immuneACCESS and retained in-frame rearrangements with V and J assigned. These tables miss some clones; where compared with another copy, unresolved V genes account for less than half of the shortfall, and the remainder is unexplained. In this sample the table shows about 110,000 clones, approximately 84% of which occur a single time. In total, the top ten clones hold roughly 6.5% of the sample.

The sequence derives from a young man in good health. Source material: blood. The V and J segments used are TRBV5-5 and TRBJ2-1, and TRBD2 may be the D gene, going by 5 matching bases. Read as DNA, the sequence is TGTGCCAGCAGCTTATTCCGGGACTACAATGAGCAGTTCTTC. Translated, this gives CASSLFRDYNEQFF.